This T cell receptor (beta chain) emerged from a study of blood T cell repertoires in COVID-19 (dated by TCRdb to 2018 to 2021). Describing the broader study: Collaborator samples came from the United States, Italy and Spain and covered acute and convalescent phases of COVID-19. A de-identified subject ID, COVID-19 status, age in years and sex were almost always included in the sample metadata. The samples were drawn from the first 160 participants of the ongoing ImmuneRACE study and from 1,200 or so subjects provided by 6 global collaborators. The material from the prospective study consisted of cDNA or gDNA derived from T cells, B-cell-depleted T cells, or PBMCs. The dataset comprised deeply sampled blood TCRbeta repertoires from subjects exposed to, actively infected with, or recovered from COVID-19. Where available, HLA class I and class II types were taken from metadata supplied by the sample provider and were not determined by assay-based typing. The repertoires were released in a freely available public database meant as a resource for research on the immune response to SARS-CoV-2. The full study reports these points: How much clinical and demographic metadata was included differed by source and by participant, and the metadata was provided uncurated.

The immunoSEQ Assay, a bias-controlled multiplex PCR, was used to amplify TCRbeta CDR3 regions from genomic DNA. On the authors' methods: The number of nucleated cells in each sample was estimated from the amplification of reference gene primers within the assay. To quantify the absolute abundance of each unique TCRbeta CDR3 rearrangement, sequence reads were collapsed and filtered. Productive Simpson clonality was computed per sample as the square root of Simpson's diversity index over productive rearrangements. TCRdb re-hosts the immuneACCESS table, in-frame sequences only. Its copies lack some clones; in the studies checked, an unresolved V gene accounts for under half of them, and the cause for the rest is not known. The D gene and trimming were derived from the DNA, and the V and J assignments and clone size from that table. This sample lists over 85,000 clones; about 85% were detected once. The ten largest clones take up around an eighth of the sample.

The germline V gene provides CDR1 MRHNA and CDR2 SNTAGT. For this chain, trimming is 4 bases at the V end and 8 bases at the J end, and the number of junction bases without a gene match is 7. Measured from the cysteine to the phenylalanine, the CDR3 is 14 residues long. The kept DNA is CDR3 alone, 42 bases in frame from the first base. Each collaborating institution followed its own protocols to collect whole blood in K2EDTA tubes. For TCRbeta analysis, collaborators shipped samples as frozen whole blood, isolated PBMCs, or DNA extracted from either of those sample types. In regard to this clone: There is no known antigen for this receptor. No base quality information exists; no much larger clone differs at one position.

The sequenced sample was peripheral blood. The sequence was obtained from a human donor in a cohort sampled during active COVID-19. In this chain, TRBV6-4 is recombined with TRBJ2-3; 9 central nucleotides agree with TRBD2. CDR3 sequence: CASSVERGALTQYF. The base sequence is TGTGCCAGCAGTGTCGAGCGGGGGGCCCTTACGCAGTATTTT.